These 9 T cell receptor beta chains share one sample of origin, sequenced in a study of blood T cell repertoires in COVID-19. Sequenced by immunoSEQ multiplex PCR; TCRdb stores in-frame clones only, minus some. Among over 350,000 clones, roughly 90% were seen once, and the ten largest hold 1.4%. The sequencing input was peripheral blood. The receptors were gathered from a young woman with active or convalescent COVID-19.

V usage is TRBV19 and J usage is TRBJ2-1; tentative D call: TRBD2 (8 bases). The germline V and J ends were trimmed by 0 bases and 4 bases, with 19 bases remaining between them. The germline gives CDR1 LNHDA, CDR2 SQIVND (reference sequence). The CDR3 is 18 residues long. The chain's CDR3 is CASSIDRRGASGYNEQFF. Written as DNA, the CDR3 is TGTGCCAGTAGTATAGATCGCAGGGGGGCTAGCGGGTACAATGAGCAGTTCTTC.

The rearrangement uses TRBV2 and TRBJ1-2; no clear D gene. Germline CDR1 and CDR2: SNHLY and FYNNEI. V was cut by 4 bases and J by 2 bases, with 14 bases left in between. CDR3 length: 15 residues. The CDR3 is CASSVQNSLNYGYTF. The CDR3 DNA is TGTGCCAGCAGTGTCCAGAACAGTCTAAACTATGGCTACACCTTC.

The rearrangement joins TRBV13 to TRBJ1-2; tentative D call: TRBD1 (6 bases). The CDR3 sequence is 14 residues long. V was trimmed by 0 bases and J by 4 bases, leaving 9 bases between them. Germline V gene data show CDR1 as PRHDT and CDR2 as FYEKMQ (reference sequence). The CDR3 loop reads CASSLGRGGYGYTF. Here the CDR3 DNA reads TGTGCCAGCAGCTTAGGCCGAGGGGGCTATGGCTACACCTTC. Full variable domain (missing parts from reference TRBV13 and TRBJ1-2): AAGVIQSPRHLIKEKRETATLKCYPIPRHDTVYWYQQGPGQDPQFLISFYEKMQSDKGSIPDRFSAQQFSDYHSELNMSSLELGDSALYFCASSLGRGGYGYTFGSGTRLTVV.

This clone was recorded once. V and J are TRBV18 and TRBJ2-7; 7 bases agree with TRBD1. The CDR3 covers 14 residues. J was trimmed by 7 bases and V by 5 bases; bases with no gene match: 11. CDR1 is KGHSH and CDR2 is LQKENI in the germline V gene. CDR3: CASSTGTVEWEQYF. The CDR3 nucleotides read TGTGCCAGCTCAACCGGGACAGTCGAATGGGAGCAGTACTTC.

The chain couples TRBV6-2 or TRBV6-3 to TRBJ1-1; D is possibly TRBD1 (6 bases). Germline V gene sequence: CDR1 MNHEY, CDR2 SVGEGT. This CDR3 is built from 16 residues. The V and J ends lost 0 bases and 2 bases respectively, with 13 bases between them. CDR3 sequence: CASSYSTGTPNTEAFF. The DNA of the CDR3 is TGTGCCAGCAGTTACTCCACCGGGACACCCAACACTGAAGCTTTCTTT.

The chain carries TRBV5-4 and TRBJ1-1; TRBD1 aligns across 9 bases. The V and J ends lost 3 bases and 7 bases, in that order; junction bases with no gene match: 4. This CDR3 contains 13 residues. Germline CDR1 SGHNT, CDR2 YYREEE (reference sequence). The CDR3 loop reads CASSSRDRVEAFF. The CDR3 DNA reads as TGTGCCAGCAGCTCCCGGGACAGGGTTGAAGCTTTCTTT.

The chain has TRBV19 and TRBJ1-2; D remains unclear. This CDR3 comprises 13 residues. V lost 3 bases and J 3 bases, leaving 8 bases between the germline ends. CDR1 and CDR2 from the germline V gene are LNHDA and SQIVND (reference sequence). The CDR3 is CASSINQDYGYTF. DNA for the CDR3: TGTGCCAGTAGTATCAACCAGGACTATGGCTACACCTTC.

The V gene is TRBV9, the J gene TRBJ2-1; the D gene is possibly TRBD2 (7 bases). The CDR3 has 16 residues. V shed 0 bases and J shed 7 bases, with 17 bases lying between them. The germline V gene encodes CDR1 SGDLS and CDR2 YYNGEE. The chain's CDR3 is CASSVGGGAQVNEQFF. The CDR3 DNA is TGTGCCAGCAGCGTAGGAGGGGGGGCGCAGGTTAATGAGCAGTTCTTC.

This chain connects TRBV3-1 (or the pseudogene TRBV3-2) to TRBJ2-4, with TRBD2 matching 10 bases. Trimming removed 4 bases from V and 7 bases from J; junction bases left unmatched: 4. The CDR3 has 14 amino acids. In germline, CDR1 is LGHDT, CDR2 YNNKEL (reference sequence). CDR3 residues: CASSRLAGVNIQYF. DNA for the CDR3: TGTGCCAGCAGCCGGCTAGCGGGAGTTAACATTCAGTACTTC.